This T cell receptor beta chain was obtained from a study of blood T cell repertoires in COVID-19. Study as a whole: COVID-19 samples, acute and convalescent, were from the United States, Italy and Spain. T cells, B-cell-depleted T cells, or PBMCs supplied cDNA or gDNA.

CDR1 is MGHRA and CDR2 is YSYEKL in the germline V gene. Trimming pared 2 bases from V and 0 bases from J, leaving 10 bases between. The CDR3 has 15 amino acids. Authors' processing steps: Estimates of nucleated cell counts were drawn from the amplification of reference gene primers. Using immunoSEQ multiplex PCR, the repertoire was profiled, and TCRdb retains in-frame clones only, with some absent. That table is the source of V, J and clone size, and D and trimming were worked out from the DNA. The table has around 180,000 clones, 88% seen once. The specimen was peripheral blood. The clonotype was recovered from a human donor in a cohort sampled during active COVID-19. V and J are TRBV4-1 and TRBJ1-1; weak D call: TRBD1 (5 bases). In nucleotides, the CDR3 is TGCGCCAGCAGCCAAACTGACAGAGTGAACACTGAAGCTTTCTTT. Encoded protein: CASSQTDRVNTEAFF.